This note documents a single T cell receptor (beta chain) sequence. Antigen specificity is unknown. Time point reported: blood 4 weeks post-SBRT, at nephrectomy. Treatment noted: 15 Gy SBRT to primary tumor, nephrectomy 4 weeks later. Nephrectomy followed 15 Gy stereotactic body radiation by 4 weeks. The protocol was immunoSEQ multiplex PCR, while the TCRdb copy is restricted to in-frame clones and leaves out a portion. The sample lists around 140,000 clones; approximately 86% were seen once. These data are taken from a study of radiation and T cells in renal cell carcinoma. Findings and caveats of the study: From baseline, blood top tumor clonotypes peaked at 2 weeks post-radiation. Pretreatment tumor biopsies were lacking, so baseline clonotypes are unknown.

The TCR sequence derives from a woman between 45 and 60 years old with renal cell carcinoma. Here the sequenced sample was blood, taken from a patient whose treatment included radiotherapy and nephrectomy.

The CDR3 DNA reads TGTGCCAGCAGCGTAGAAACGGGGGCCGGGACCGGGGAGCTGTTTTTT. Residues: CASSVETGAGTGELFF. This chain uses TRBV9 with TRBJ2-2, with D possibly called TRBD1 or TRBD2 (6 bases each). The CDR3 contains 16 residues. V lost 0 bases to trimming and J lost 5 bases, with 14 bases between them. CDR1 is SGDLS and CDR2 is YYNGEE in the germline V gene.